This T cell receptor beta chain was captured by sequencing in a study of OX40 agonist ivuxolimab in advanced cancers. Study in general: The study treated patients with ivuxolimab, an agonistic anti-OX40 (CD134) antibody. Participants, approximately 83% male, averaged about 56 years of age, ranging from roughly 23 to 80. Under the entry rules, prior anti-PD-1, anti-PD-L1 or anti-CTLA-4 therapy was allowed, and about 40% had some.

CDR3 length: 15 amino acids. Germline values: CDR1 SGHNT, CDR2 YYREEE (reference sequence). J lost 7 bases, V lost 0 bases, and 5 bases had no gene match. Method: immunoSEQ multiplex PCR; TCRdb's copy keeps in-frame clones and lacks some. The sample includes about 31,000 clones, about 81% seen only once; the top ten take less than 25%. This TCR derives from an adult with an advanced solid tumor such as melanoma, head and neck, liver or kidney cancer. The V call is TRBV5-4, the J call TRBJ2-1; 9 positions agree with TRBD2. This material consisted of CD4+ or CD8+ T cells sorted from blood, taken in a trial of the OX40 agonist ivuxolimab. The CDR3 DNA follows: TGTGCCAGCAGCTTGGACTCTAGCGGGACGAATGAGCAGTTCTTC. It is translated as CASSLDSSGTNEQFF. Combining the CDR3 with reference TRBV5-4 and TRBJ2-1 gives the whole variable domain ETGVTQSPTHLIKTRGQQVTLRCSSQSGHNTVSWYQQALGQGPQFIFQYYREEENGRGNFPPRFSGLQFPNYSSELNVNALELDDSALYLCASSLDSSGTNEQFFGPGTRLTVL.